Presented here are 22 T cell receptor beta chains from one specimen sequenced in a study of cytomegalovirus exposure and HLA in healthy donors. The PCR was carried out with 60 Vbeta primers and 13 Jbeta primers. Repertoires were generated with immunoSEQ multiplex PCR, while TCRdb's copy carries only in-frame clones and drops some. In the table there are 100,000 to 150,000 clones, 17% of which are singletons. Source material: PBMCs. The receptors were sampled from a female donor in good health and CMV-seropositive.

This clone was counted a few times. V usage is TRBV30 and J usage is TRBJ1-4, with a possible D match to TRBD1 (5 bases). Trimming left V 0 bases short and J 5 bases short, with 13 bases between. Germline CDR1 GTSNPN, CDR2 SVGIG (reference sequence). CDR3 length: 15 amino acids. CDR3 sequence (DNA): TGTGCCTGGAGTGTAGTGGGGGGACGAAATGAAAAACTGTTTTTT. Encoded protein: CAWSVVGGRNEKLFF.

This clone was counted only a few times. V usage is TRBV11-2 and J usage is TRBJ1-6; possibly TRBD1 for D (5 bases). The germline V gene encodes CDR1 SGHAT and CDR2 FQNNGV. V lost 3 bases and J lost 5, with 8 bases in between. CDR3 length: 14 residues. The CDR3 DNA reads TGTGCCAGCAGCTTGGGACTGCATAATTCACCCCTCCACTTT. Translating gives CASSLGLHNSPLHF. Using reference TRBV11-2 and TRBJ1-6 for the parts outside the CDR3, the full variable domain is EAGVAQSPRYKIIEKRQSVAFWCNPISGHATLYWYQQILGQGPKLLIQFQNNGVVDDSQLPKDRFSAERLKGVDSTLKIQPAKLEDSAVYLCASSLGLHNSPLHFGNGTRLTVT.

This clone showed up just a few times. The V call is TRBV30, the J call TRBJ2-1, with D possibly matching TRBD1 (5 bases). Trimming stripped 7 bases from V and 3 bases from J, with 13 bases between. The CDR3 is 13 amino acids. Germline V CDR1 and CDR2: GTSNPN, SVGIG (reference sequence). The CDR3 protein is CASQDESYNEQFF. Written as DNA, the CDR3 is TGTGCCTCACAGGATGAAAGCTACAATGAGCAGTTCTTC.

This clone has more than one count but fewer than ten. V and J are TRBV6-5 and TRBJ1-1, with D hard to call. This CDR3 contains 15 residues. V lost 5 bases, J lost 0 bases, and 13 bases lay in between. The V gene's germline CDR1 is MNHEY and CDR2 SVGAGI. CDR3 bases: TGTGCCAGCAGTATCATGGCAGGCCTGAACACTGAAGCTTTCTTT. Its translation is CASSIMAGLNTEAFF.

This rearrangement joins TRBV7-2 to TRBJ2-1; 12 nucleotides agree with TRBD2. Germline CDR1 reads SGHTA; CDR2 reads FQGNSA. This CDR3 comprises 15 residues. Unmatched junction bases numbered 2, after V lost 1 base and J lost 7 bases. CDR3 residues: CASSLGLAGENEQFF. CDR3 sequence (DNA): TGTGCCAGCAGCTTAGGACTAGCGGGGGAAAATGAGCAGTTCTTC.

This clone was counted a few times. This chain joins TRBV4-3 and TRBJ2-2, with TRBD1 identical over 10 bases. Germline CDR1 LGHNA, CDR2 YSLEER. Germline trimming cut 6 bases from V and 4 bases from J; bases unmatched to any gene: 2. This CDR3 is built from 14 residues. The CDR3 sequence is CASRDRGGTGELFF. The CDR3 DNA sequence: TGCGCCAGCAGGGACAGGGGGGGCACCGGGGAGCTGTTTTTT.

This chain links TRBV19 with TRBJ1-1, with 9 positions matching TRBD1. V lost 6 bases to trimming and J lost 4 bases; unmatched junction nucleotides: 9. The V gene's germline CDR1 is LNHDA and CDR2 SQIVND (reference sequence). This CDR3 has 15 amino acids. CDR3 nucleotides: TGTGCCAGTAGCCCCGGGACAGGGTTTTCCACTGAAGCTTTCTTT. Its protein product is CASSPGTGFSTEAFF.

This rearrangement joins TRBV5-1 to TRBJ1-5; D is undetermined. V was cut by 8 bases and J by 2 bases, with 17 bases left in between. The CDR3 runs 15 residues. Germline CDR1 SGHRS, CDR2 YFSETQ. CDR3 nucleotides: TGCGCCAGTAGCCCGGGTAATGAGGGCAATCAGCCCCAGCATTTT. As protein: CASSPGNEGNQPQHF. The variable domain in full, completed from reference TRBV5-1 and TRBJ1-5, reads KAGVTQTPRYLIKTRGQQVTLSCSPISGHRSVSWYQQTPGQGLQFLFEYFSETQRNKGNFPGRFSGRQFSNSRSEMNVSTLELGDSALYLCASSPGNEGNQPQHFGDGTRLSIL.

This clone has just a few counts. V is TRBV6-6 and J is TRBJ1-2, with 7 bases matching TRBD1. CDR1 is MNHNY and CDR2 is SVGAGI in the germline V gene (reference sequence). The J segment lost 4 bases and the V segment lost 4 bases, leaving 9 bases of the junction unmatched. The CDR3 consists of 15 residues. CDR3 in DNA: TGTGCCAGCAGTTCCCCGACAGGGTCGGCCTATGGCTACACCTTC. Its translation: CASSSPTGSAYGYTF.

This clone was seen more than once but under ten times. The chain couples TRBV28 to TRBJ1-4, with D perhaps matching TRBD1 (5 bases). The V gene lost 2 bases and the J gene lost 0 bases, with 7 bases spanning the gap. The CDR3 length is 15 residues. Germline CDR1 reads MDHEN; CDR2 reads SYDVKM. The CDR3: CASSLGASTNEKLFF. The CDR3 DNA is TGTGCCAGCAGTTTAGGGGCTTCAACTAATGAAAAACTGTTTTTT.

V is TRBV27 and J is TRBJ1-1; TRBD1 agrees at 8 bases. Germline-derived CDR1 and CDR2 are MNHEY and SMNVEV (reference sequence). V lost 2 bases, J lost 5 bases, and 7 bases stayed unmatched. This CDR3 comprises 15 residues. The CDR3: CASSLQTGAGTEAFF. Here the CDR3 DNA reads TGTGCCAGCAGTTTACAGACAGGGGCTGGGACTGAAGCTTTCTTT.

This clone has more than one count but fewer than ten. V usage is TRBV15 and J usage is TRBJ2-5; D is undetermined. V was shortened by 1 base and J by 5 bases, with 5 bases between the two germline ends. Per germline, CDR1 LNHNV and CDR2 YYDKDF (reference sequence). This CDR3 region has 12 residues. Here the CDR3 reads CATSRVRETQYF. CDR3 nucleotide sequence: TGTGCCACCAGCAGAGTTCGGGAGACCCAGTACTTC.

This clone has just a few counts. J is TRBJ1-2 and V is TRBV6-5, with TRBD1 matching 9 bases. After removal of 10 bases from V and 7 bases from J, the junction contained 13 bases not matched to a gene. The CDR3 runs to 14 residues. Germline CDR1 is MNHEY and CDR2 is SVGAGI. As DNA, the CDR3 is TGTGCCATCTGGAATCCGGGACAGGGCGTTGGCTACACCTTC. Protein sequence: CAIWNPGQGVGYTF.

The rearrangement joins TRBV2 to TRBJ1-2, with 8 bases that match TRBD1. The CDR3 runs to 15 residues. Germline CDR1 SNHLY, CDR2 FYNNEI. Losses at the gene ends were 1 base for V and 8 bases for J; bases not matched to a gene: 9. The CDR3 DNA reads TGTGCCAGCAGTGAAGGCCAGGGGGCGTTAGTAGGCTACACCTTC. It encodes CASSEGQGALVGYTF.

The V call is TRBV9, the J call TRBJ2-7; TRBD2 matches 9 bases. There are 14 residues in the CDR3. V was clipped by 3 bases and J by 5 bases; unmatched bases: 6. Germline loops: CDR1 SGDLS, CDR2 YYNGEE. The CDR3 sequence: CASSARRTSDEQYF. The CDR3 DNA reads TGTGCCAGCAGCGCCAGGAGGACTAGCGACGAGCAGTACTTC.

There are a few counts of this clone. This sequence joins TRBV7-9 and TRBJ2-7; D remains unclear. The V end lost 6 bases, the J end lost 2 bases, and 11 bases lay between the germline ends. CDR1 and CDR2 from the germline V gene are SEHNR and FQNEAQ (reference sequence). The CDR3 sequence is 13 residues long. The CDR3 protein is CASSFSLAYEQYF. CDR3 nucleotides: TGTGCCAGCAGTTTTAGTCTCGCCTACGAGCAGTACTTC.

This chain joins TRBV19 and TRBJ1-5; 9 bases are shared with TRBD1. This CDR3 comprises 14 residues. Germline lookup yields CDR1 LNHDA and CDR2 SQIVND (reference sequence). After removal of 5 bases from V and 2 bases from J, the junction contained 1 base not matched to a gene. CDR3 sequence reads: CASSRTGGNQPQHF. The CDR3 nucleotides read TGTGCCAGTAGTCGGACAGGGGGCAATCAGCCCCAGCATTTT.

This clone was detected only a few times. This chain links TRBV29-1 with TRBJ2-5; TRBD1 agrees at 10 bases. CDR3 size: 14 residues. Germline lookup yields CDR1 SQVTM and CDR2 ANQGSEA. V was pared by 5 bases and J by 1 base, with 4 bases of the junction left unmatched. CDR3 region: CSVLDRGFQETQYF. CDR3 in DNA: TGCAGCGTTTTGGACAGGGGGTTCCAAGAGACCCAGTACTTC.

The V and J genes are TRBV5-6 and TRBJ2-7; D perhaps matches TRBD1 (5 bases). Germline loops: CDR1 SGHDT, CDR2 YYEEEE. CDR3 length equals 12 residues. Trimming removed 3 bases at V and 2 bases at J, with 6 bases between. CDR3 sequence (DNA): TGTGCCAGCAGCTCGACAGCCTACGAGCAGTACTTC. This translates into CASSSTAYEQYF.

The rearrangement joins TRBV4-1 to TRBJ2-1; 9 nucleotides match TRBD2. The junction had 8 bases not matched to a gene; V was cut back by 4 bases and J by 7 bases. The CDR3 is 15 residues long. The V gene's germline CDR1 is MGHRA and CDR2 YSYEKL. CDR3 bases: TGCGCCAGCAGCCTCCCGGGTAGCGGGAGAAATGAGCAGTTCTTC. This translates into CASSLPGSGRNEQFF.

The gene calls are TRBV5-1 and TRBJ2-7; D perhaps matches TRBD2 (6 bases). The CDR3 is 16 residues long. Trimming shortened V by 2 bases and J by 2 bases, and 17 bases separated the two germline ends. Germline assignment: CDR1 SGHRS and CDR2 YFSETQ. CDR3 region: CASSFPEGRFTYEQYF. The DNA for the CDR3 is TGCGCCAGCAGCTTCCCTGAGGGGAGGTTCACCTACGAGCAGTACTTC.

This clone occurred a few times. J is TRBJ2-7 and V is TRBV6-5; 7 nucleotides align to TRBD2. This CDR3 has 15 residues. The J segment lost 3 bases and the V segment lost 0 bases, leaving 5 bases of the junction unmatched. Looked up from germline, CDR1 is MNHEY and CDR2 is SVGAGI. The CDR3 sequence: CASSYSPSGRYEQYF. The CDR3 nucleotides read TGTGCCAGCAGTTACTCGCCTAGCGGCCGCTACGAGCAGTACTTC.